These 6 T cell receptor beta chains were all obtained from the same sample, sequenced in a study of cytomegalovirus exposure and HLA in healthy donors. Primers included in the PCR were 60 Vbeta and 13 Jbeta primers. Sequenced by immunoSEQ multiplex PCR; TCRdb stores in-frame clones only, minus some. Among about 78,000 clones listed, 72% were seen once. The sequencing input was PBMCs. The receptor source for this set is a woman in her thirties or forties in good health and CMV-seropositive.

The chain joins TRBV11-3 to TRBJ1-1; no firm D call. The length of the CDR3 is 13 residues. Trimming took off 6 bases at V and 0 bases at J, with 8 bases between the two ends. The germline V gene has CDR1 SGHNT and CDR2 YENEEA. The CDR3, as DNA: TGTGCCAGCAGTCGTTTTATGAACACTGAAGCTTTCTTT. This encodes CASSRFMNTEAFF.

V gene TRBV5-6 combines with J gene TRBJ2-3, with 10 bases lining up with TRBD1. Trimming took 2 bases from V and 1 from J; bases not matched to a gene: 4. From germline, CDR1 is SGHDT and CDR2 YYEEEE. This CDR3 has 16 amino acids. For the CDR3, the DNA is TGTGCCAGCAGCTTTCTTGGACAGGGGGGCACAGATACGCAGTATTTT. Translated: CASSFLGQGGTDTQYF.

The J gene is TRBJ2-2, the V gene TRBV7-9; TRBD1 aligns across 7 bases. The CDR3 length is 14 residues. Looked up from germline, CDR1 is SEHNR and CDR2 is FQNEAQ (reference sequence). The V gene end was trimmed by 5 bases and the J gene end by 3 bases; junction bases not matched to a gene: 3. CDR3 in amino acids: CASSTDRDTGELFF. CDR3 DNA: TGTGCCAGCAGCACCGACAGGGACACCGGGGAGCTGTTTTTT. The full variable domain, its missing parts supplied by reference TRBV7-9 and TRBJ2-2, is DTGVSQNPRHKITKRGQNVTFRCDPISEHNRLYWYRQTLGQGPEFLTYFQNEAQLEKSRLLSDRFSAERPKGSFSTLEIQRTEQGDSAMYLCASSTDRDTGELFFGEGSRLTVL.

The V and J genes are TRBV28 and TRBJ2-5; TRBD1 is a possible D gene (6 bases). The CDR3 consists of 14 residues. Germline CDR1 is MDHEN and CDR2 is SYDVKM. Trimming removed 1 base from V and 1 base from J, with 7 bases in between. CDR3 sequence reads: CASSLSGVQETQYF. The CDR3 region has the DNA TGTGCCAGCAGTTTATCAGGGGTCCAAGAGACCCAGTACTTC.

The rearrangement uses TRBV19 and TRBJ2-1; 8 bases are a match to TRBD2. This CDR3 has 14 amino acids. CDR1 and CDR2 from the germline V gene are LNHDA and SQIVND (reference sequence). V lost 6 bases and J lost 7; bases outside the gene matches: 8. DNA for the CDR3: TGTGCCAGTAGATCTCGGGGGGGCTGGAATGAGCAGTTCTTC. Residues: CASRSRGGWNEQFF.

The chain combines TRBV5-1 with TRBJ2-1, with TRBD2 matching 7 bases. The CDR3 totals 16 residues. V shed 4 bases and J 1 base; nucleotides not matched to a gene: 8. Germline V gives CDR1 SGHRS, CDR2 YFSETQ. This chain's CDR3 is CASSPPTGGSYNEQFF. The CDR3 nucleotides read TGCGCCAGCAGCCCCCCAACGGGGGGATCCTACAATGAGCAGTTCTTC.